These 23 T cell receptor beta chains were all obtained from the same sample, sequenced in a study of identical twins. Each CDR3 protein is one row after TCRdb ran MiXCR on the 5' RACE reads. The sample gives more than 250,000 distinct CDR3 sequences, under 9.5% of which show up once; approximately 2.1% is in the top ten. These data were likewise used in another study, on yellow fever vaccine responses in identical twins.

Sequenced input: memory (CD45RO+) T cells sorted from blood. Receptor source: a woman younger than 30 in good health.

This clonotype was counted a few times. This chain uses TRBV6-1 with TRBJ2-3, with D perhaps matching TRBD1 (6 bases). Germline V gene lookup returns CDR1 MNHNS and CDR2 SASEGT. Trimming cost V 8 bases and J 2 bases, with 14 bases left between them. The CDR3 consists of 14 residues. The CDR3 loop reads CASFRGQHTDTQYF. CDR3 DNA: TGTGCCAGCTTCCGGGGACAACACACAGATACGCAGTATTTT.

This clonotype was picked up a small number of times. The chain couples TRBV18 to TRBJ1-1; the match to TRBD1 covers 7 bases. V lost 3 bases, J lost 0 bases, and 10 bases stayed unmatched. Germline CDR1 KGHSH, CDR2 LQKENI. The CDR3 is 17 amino acids. The chain's CDR3 is CASSPLLQGPMNTEAFF. The CDR3 DNA is TGTGCCAGCTCACCCCTATTACAGGGGCCCATGAACACTGAAGCTTTCTTT.

CDR3 coding DNA: TGTGCCAGCAGCTTCCTACAGGGTCAGAACACTGAAGCTTTCTTT. Its translation is CASSFLQGQNTEAFF. The chain carries TRBV7-9 and TRBJ1-1; tentatively, D is TRBD1 (6 bases). V gave up 3 bases and J gave up 1 base, with 12 bases separating them. This CDR3 contains 15 residues. Germline values: CDR1 SEHNR, CDR2 FQNEAQ (reference sequence).

In this sample, this clonotype turned up many times. The CDR3 sequence is CASSPTTEWSQPQHF. DNA for the CDR3: TGTGCCAGCAGTCCGACGACAGAGTGGAGTCAGCCCCAGCATTTT. The chain combines TRBV2 with TRBJ1-5; tentative D call: TRBD1 (5 bases). V lost 5 bases to trimming and J lost 6 bases, with 17 bases between them. Germline-derived CDR1 and CDR2 are SNHLY and FYNNEI. The CDR3 is made up of 15 amino acids. Full variable domain (remainder filled in from reference TRBV2 and TRBJ1-5): EPEVTQTPSHQVTQMGQEVILRCVPISNHLYFYWYRQILGQKVEFLVSFYNNEISEKSEIFDDQFSVERPDGSNFTLKIRSTKLEDSAMYFCASSPTTEWSQPQHFGDGTRLSIL.

The V call is TRBV6-1, the J call TRBJ2-5; D gene ambiguous. Germline CDR1 reads MNHNS; CDR2 reads SASEGT. The V gene lost 6 bases and the J gene lost 4 bases, with 18 bases spanning the gap. This CDR3 has 15 residues. CDR3 region: CASSRLRSERETQYF. DNA of the CDR3: TGTGCCAGCAGCCGACTCCGGTCCGAAAGAGAGACCCAGTACTTC.

In its sample, this clonotype was seen a few times. This chain uses TRBV12-3 or TRBV12-4 with TRBJ2-7, with a possible D match to TRBD2 (6 bases). The CDR3 is made up of 13 amino acids. The ends were cut back, 7 bases at V and 2 bases at J, with 12 bases in the middle. CDR3 in amino acids: CASNLGSTYEQYF. The CDR3 DNA reads as TGTGCCAGCAACCTCGGGAGCACCTACGAGCAGTACTTC.

This clonotype was counted at least ten times. The chain couples TRBV6-1 to TRBJ2-5, with D perhaps TRBD1 or TRBD2 (5 bases each). Per germline, CDR1 MNHNS and CDR2 SASEGT. The CDR3 runs 14 residues. V was shortened by 4 bases and J by 1 base, with 10 bases between the two germline ends. The CDR3 coding sequence is TGTGCCAGCAGTGGCACCGGGACCCAAGAGACCCAGTACTTC. Its translation is CASSGTGTQETQYF.

The CDR3 sequence is CASSDSAGSPYNEQFF. In DNA form, the CDR3 reads TGTGCCAGCAGTGACTCCGCCGGGTCCCCCTACAATGAGCAGTTCTTC. The V gene is TRBV6-4, the J gene TRBJ2-1; D call uncertain. From germline, CDR1 is MRHNA and CDR2 SNTAGT. V lost 0 bases to trimming and J lost 2 bases, with 11 bases between them. The CDR3 has 16 residues.

This clonotype came up a few times. The V gene is TRBV20-1, the J gene TRBJ2-1; the D is unclear. Germline assignment: CDR1 DFQATT and CDR2 SNEGSKA (reference sequence). The CDR3 has 12 residues. V was trimmed by 3 bases and J by 5 bases, leaving 8 bases between them. The DNA for the CDR3 is TGCAGTGCTAGGAAGACCAACAATGAGCAGTTCTTC. Amino acids: CSARKTNNEQFF.

For this clonotype: An end of the junction differs from the germline gene, which may be a read error. V usage is TRBV3-1 and J usage is TRBJ2-2; D remains ambiguous. The V gene's germline CDR1 is LGHDT and CDR2 YNNKEL (reference sequence). The length of the CDR3 is 15 residues. CDR3 amino acids: CACSQGRLSSGELFF. The CDR3 DNA reads as TGTGCCTGCAGCCAAGGACGGCTATCTTCCGGGGAGCTGTTTTTT.

The sample holds a few counts of this clonotype. The chain uses TRBV5-1 and TRBJ2-1; TRBD2 matches 7 bases. The CDR3 runs 17 residues. Germline V gives CDR1 SGHRS, CDR2 YFSETQ. V was clipped by 0 bases and J by 3 bases; unmatched bases: 9. The CDR3 DNA sequence: TGCGCCAGCAGCTTGGCCGGGTCTAGCGGCCACTACAATGAGCAGTTCTTC. Its protein product is CASSLAGSSGHYNEQFF.

This clonotype has a handful of counts. The chain is built from TRBV28 and TRBJ2-3; 13 bases line up with TRBD2. V shed 7 bases and J 9 bases; nucleotides not matched to a gene: 7. This CDR3 is 14 amino acids long. Germline V gene sequence: CDR1 MDHEN, CDR2 SYDVKM. For the CDR3, the DNA is TGTGCCAGCATGACACCGACTAGCGGGAGGACGCAGTATTTT. It translates to CASMTPTSGRTQYF.

This clonotype was detected ten times or more. CDR3 in amino acids: CSAREGRLTEAFF. The DNA for the CDR3 is TGCAGTGCTAGAGAGGGCAGGCTCACTGAAGCTTTCTTT. V gene TRBV20-1 combines with J gene TRBJ1-1; D ambiguous. Trimming shortened V by 0 bases and J by 4 bases, and 9 bases separated the two germline ends. The CDR3 runs to 13 residues. The germline V gene encodes CDR1 DFQATT and CDR2 SNEGSKA (reference sequence).

This clonotype was seen many times. The germline gene is not matched at one end of the junction; a read error may be the cause. The CDR3 DNA follows: TGCGCCAGCAGGCAAGAAGCGGTCGGACTAGCCAAAAACATTCAGTACTTC. Protein sequence: CASRQEAVGLAKNIQYF. The gene calls are TRBV4-1 and TRBJ2-4, with D perhaps matching TRBD2 (5 bases). CDR3 length: 17 amino acids. Germline V gives CDR1 MGHRA, CDR2 YSYEKL.

The sample holds a few counts of this clonotype. The gene calls are TRBV18 and TRBJ2-1; 7 positions agree with TRBD1. The CDR3 length is 13 residues. Germline assignment: CDR1 KGHSH and CDR2 LQKENI. Trimming cost V 6 bases and J 11 bases; bases outside gene matches: 10. As DNA, the CDR3 is TGTGCCAGCTCTCCCGGGACAGATGGTAAGCAGTTCTTC. It encodes CASSPGTDGKQFF.

V usage is TRBV20-1 and J usage is TRBJ2-7; D is unresolved. The CDR3 has 12 amino acids. Germline V CDR1 and CDR2: DFQATT, SNEGSKA (reference sequence). V was trimmed by 3 bases and J by 4 bases, leaving 10 bases between them. The CDR3: CSARAPGYEQYF. The DNA of the CDR3 is TGCAGTGCTAGGGCCCCGGGTTACGAGCAGTACTTC.

This clonotype occurred many times. Here the CDR3 reads CASSSERRGYNEQFF. The CDR3 coding sequence is TGTGCCAGCAGCTCCGAGCGGAGGGGGTACAATGAGCAGTTCTTC. The chain uses TRBV7-8 and TRBJ2-1; D possibly matches TRBD1 or TRBD2 (6 bases each). Germline V gene lookup returns CDR1 SGHVS and CDR2 FQNEAQ. The CDR3 has 15 amino acids. Deletions cut 4 bases from V and 4 bases from J, with 14 bases between.

The rearrangement links TRBV6-1 to TRBJ1-3; TRBD1 is a possible D gene (5 bases). The V gene lost 8 bases and the J gene lost 0 bases, with 11 bases spanning the gap. The CDR3 consists of 14 residues. The germline V gene encodes CDR1 MNHNS and CDR2 SASEGT. This chain's CDR3 is CASGGGHSGNTIYF. CDR3 DNA: TGTGCCAGCGGTGGCGGACACTCTGGAAACACCATATATTTT.

This clonotype was counted ten times or more. This chain connects TRBV5-1 to TRBJ1-6; weak D call: TRBD1 (6 bases). V was cut by 4 bases and J by 6 bases, with 17 bases left in between. CDR3 size: 16 residues. The germline V gene encodes CDR1 SGHRS and CDR2 YFSETQ. The CDR3 loop is CASSQDRTAGNSPLHF. The CDR3 nucleotides read TGCGCCAGCAGCCAGGACAGAACCGCGGGTAATTCACCCCTCCACTTT.

This clonotype was counted at least ten times. The chain combines TRBV10-3 with TRBJ2-5, with 11 positions matching TRBD1. CDR3 length equals 15 residues. The germline V gene has CDR1 ENHRY and CDR2 SYGVKD. The J segment lost 5 bases and the V segment lost 3 bases, leaving 5 bases of the junction unmatched. CDR3 residues: CAISDPGQGGETQYF. As DNA, the CDR3 is TGTGCCATCAGTGATCCGGGACAGGGGGGTGAGACCCAGTACTTC.

The chain couples TRBV5-1 to TRBJ1-2, with D perhaps TRBD1 (6 bases). This CDR3 has 12 residues. Trimming cost V 4 bases and J 7 bases, with 11 bases left between them. Germline lookup yields CDR1 SGHRS and CDR2 YFSETQ. The DNA of the CDR3 is TGCGCCAGCAGCACTGACAGGCGTGGCTACACCTTC. It encodes CASSTDRRGYTF.

J is TRBJ2-3 and V is TRBV7-6; tentative D call: TRBD1 (6 bases). Trimming took off 4 bases at V and 8 bases at J, with 10 bases between the two ends. Per the germline V gene, CDR1 is SGHVS and CDR2 is FNYEAQ. The CDR3 consists of 12 residues. The CDR3 loop is CASSSWGRTQYF. DNA of the CDR3: TGTGCCAGCAGCTCCTGGGGGCGTACGCAGTATTTT.

The rearrangement links TRBV6-1 to TRBJ2-5, with 8 bases lining up with TRBD1. CDR1 MNHNS and CDR2 SASEGT come from the germline V gene. This CDR3 contains 15 residues. Trimming took 6 bases from V and 5 from J; bases not matched to a gene: 11. For the CDR3, the DNA is TGTGCCAGCAGCGGTGGACAGGGAGAAATGGAGACCCAGTACTTC. Its protein product is CASSGGQGEMETQYF.